A single sample gave rise to the 5 T cell receptor beta chains below, sequenced in a study of response to subunit inactivated influenza vaccine. Each CDR3 protein gets one entry after TCRdb re-called the RT-PCR reads with MiXCR. This table has about 180,000 distinct CDR3 sequences, about a tenth appearing once. This sample comprised non-naive T cells sorted from PBMCs, obtained on the day of vaccination. Receptors originate from a man between 45 and 60 years old who received an inactivated influenza vaccine.

This clonotype has a count of ten or more. The chain uses TRBV12-3 or TRBV12-4 and TRBJ2-2; 7 bases line up with TRBD1. Trimming at V came to 6 bases and at J to 4 bases, leaving 5 bases not matched to a gene. This CDR3 spans 14 amino acids. CDR3 in amino acids: CASREGASTGELFF. The CDR3 DNA reads TGTGCCAGCAGAGAGGGGGCGAGCACCGGGGAGCTGTTTTTT.

On this clonotype itself: A much larger clone lies a single base off, so this may be a read error. The chain has TRBV15 and TRBJ2-7; possibly TRBD1 for D (5 bases). Germline CDR1 is LNHNV and CDR2 is YYDKDF (reference sequence). CDR3 length: 15 residues. In DNA form, the CDR3 reads TGTTCCACCAGCAGAGAGAAGGGGCGACGGAACGAGCAGTACTTC. This sequence encodes CSTSREKGRRNEQYF.

The V and J genes are TRBV19 and TRBJ1-6, with 12 bases matching TRBD1. CDR1 is LNHDA, CDR2 SQIVND, per germline (reference sequence). V lost 5 bases, J lost 7 bases, and 6 bases stayed unmatched. The length of the CDR3 is 16 residues. The CDR3 sequence is CASSYPGQGANSPLHF. CDR3 bases: TGTGCCAGTAGTTACCCGGGACAGGGGGCGAATTCACCCCTCCACTTT.

V is TRBV30 and J is TRBJ1-5; D gene unclear. This CDR3 spans 14 amino acids. Germline V lookup: CDR1 GTSNPN, CDR2 SVGIG (reference sequence). Trimming took off 0 bases at V and 6 bases at J, with 12 bases between the two ends. The CDR3 nucleotides read TGTGCCTGGAGTGTCGGAGGGATTCGTCAGCCCCAGCATTTT. Translation gives CAWSVGGIRQPQHF.

This clonotype appeared a few times. The chain carries TRBV20-1 and TRBJ2-5; D is possibly TRBD2 (5 bases). This CDR3 contains 14 residues. The V and J ends lost 3 bases and 5 bases respectively, with 16 bases between them. CDR1 is DFQATT, CDR2 SNEGSKA, per germline (reference sequence). CDR3: CSASPATKAETQYF. Written as DNA, the CDR3 is TGCAGTGCTAGTCCCGCGACTAAGGCGGAGACCCAGTACTTC.